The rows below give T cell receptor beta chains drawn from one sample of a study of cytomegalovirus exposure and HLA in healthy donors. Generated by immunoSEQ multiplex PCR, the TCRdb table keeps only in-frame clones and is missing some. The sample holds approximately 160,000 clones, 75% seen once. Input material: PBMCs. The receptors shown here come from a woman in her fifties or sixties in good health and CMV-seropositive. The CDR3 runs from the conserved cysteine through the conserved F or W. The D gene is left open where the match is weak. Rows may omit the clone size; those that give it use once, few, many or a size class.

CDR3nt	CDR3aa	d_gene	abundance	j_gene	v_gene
TGTGCCAGCAGCGAGACAGGGGACTCCTACAATGAGCAGTTCTTC	CASSETGDSYNEQFF	TRBD1	few	TRBJ2-1	TRBV5-4
TGTGCCAGCAGTTTAGACAGGGGGCAGAAGAGTGGCTACACCTTC	CASSLDRGQKSGYTF	TRBD1	-	TRBJ1-2	TRBV5-6
TGCGCCAGCAGCGCGCTAGCGGGCCAAGAGACCCAGTACTTC	CASSALAGQETQYF	TRBD2	-	TRBJ2-5	TRBV5-1
TGCGCCAGCGGCGCCCAGGGGACAGGGAATGAAAAACTGTTTTTT	CASGAQGTGNEKLFF	TRBD1	-	TRBJ1-4	TRBV5-1
TGTGCCAGCAGCCGGGGGGGGAACACTGAAGCTTTCTTT	CASSRGGNTEAFF	-	-	TRBJ1-1	TRBV6-5
TGCGCCAGCAGCAGCGGACGGACGAACACTGAAGCTTTCTTT	CASSSGRTNTEAFF	-	few	TRBJ1-1	TRBV5-1
TGCAGCGCTTGGGGGGTGGACACTGAAGCTTTCTTT	CSAWGVDTEAFF	-	-	TRBJ1-1	TRBV29-1
TGTGCCAGCTCCCTAGTGGGCTCCTACGAGCAGTACTTC	CASSLVGSYEQYF	-	-	TRBJ2-7	TRBV2
TGCAGTGCGCGGGACCGTGAAGCTTTCTTT	CSARDREAFF	-	-	TRBJ1-1	TRBV20-1
TGTGCCAGTAGTATCCCTCCCTTGGATACGCAGTATTTT	CASSIPPLDTQYF	-	-	TRBJ2-3	TRBV19
TGTGCCAGCAGCTCGAACGAGGCCCACGTACTGTACTTC	CASSSNEAHVLYF	-	-	TRBJ2-7	TRBV7-7
TGCGCCAGCAGCTTGGGCAGGGACGAGCAGTACTTC	CASSLGRDEQYF	-	-	TRBJ2-7	TRBV5-1
TGTGCCAGCTCACCAGACCCTCAGCGTACCCAAGAGACCCAGTACTTC	CASSPDPQRTQETQYF	-	-	TRBJ2-5	TRBV18
TGTGCCAGCAGTCTCACGGGTATGACAGATACGCAGTATTTT	CASSLTGMTDTQYF	-	-	TRBJ2-3	TRBV6-5
TGTGCCAGCAGTTACTCGCGGCGGCTTTCTGGAAACACCATATATTTT	CASSYSRRLSGNTIYF	-	once	TRBJ1-3	TRBV6-5
TGTGCCAGCAGCTTAACGACATACACTGAAGCTTTCTTT	CASSLTTYTEAFF	-	few	TRBJ1-1	TRBV7-3
TGTGCCAGCAGCTTAGGGAGGATTGGGTTGGAGACCCAGTACTTC	CASSLGRIGLETQYF	-	-	TRBJ2-5	TRBV7-9
TGCGCCAGCAGCCAACCCGCGGGGGGAGGCACAGATACGCAGTATTTT	CASSQPAGGGTDTQYF	TRBD2	-	TRBJ2-3	TRBV4-1
TGTGCCAGCAGCCGTCCGGGACTAGCGGGGGGGCCATACTCAGATACGCAGTATTTT	CASSRPGLAGGPYSDTQYF	TRBD2	-	TRBJ2-3	TRBV13
TGTGCCAGCAGTCCAACTAGAGGTGAAAAACTGTTTTTT	CASSPTRGEKLFF	-	-	TRBJ1-4	TRBV6-6
TGCAGCATAGATCCATATAGGAGCACTGAAGCTTTCTTT	CSIDPYRSTEAFF	-	-	TRBJ1-1	TRBV29-1
TGTGCCAGCAGCTCAGCCATGAACACTGAAGCTTTCTTT	CASSSAMNTEAFF	-	few	TRBJ1-1	TRBV7-9
TGCGCCAGCAGCACCCGGGGACAGCAAGAGACCCAGTACTTC	CASSTRGQQETQYF	TRBD1	-	TRBJ2-5	TRBV5-1
TGCGCCAGCAGCTCGACAGGGGAGGTTGGCTACACCTTC	CASSSTGEVGYTF	TRBD1	-	TRBJ1-2	TRBV5-1
TGTGCCAGCAGTGCTGAAGGGACAGGGACCCTCTATGGCTACACCTTC	CASSAEGTGTLYGYTF	TRBD1	-	TRBJ1-2	TRBV25-1
TGTGCCAGCAGTGAAGCGGAGTATTATAGTGGCGCTAGCACAGATACGCAGTATTTT	CASSEAEYYSGASTDTQYF	-	once	TRBJ2-3	TRBV6-1
TGTGCCAGCACTGACCCTCACGGGGAAACAGGGGAGCTGTTTTTT	CASTDPHGETGELFF	-	-	TRBJ2-2	TRBV25-1
TGTGCCAGCAGTGCGGGACAGGGTACTTCACCCCTCCACTTT	CASSAGQGTSPLHF	TRBD1	few	TRBJ1-6	TRBV6-4
TGCAGCGTTCTCAAGGACAGGGGGGGAGAGACCCAGTACTTC	CSVLKDRGGETQYF	TRBD1	-	TRBJ2-5	TRBV29-1